A selection of T cell receptor beta chains follows, all from one sample in a study of CXCR3-negative and CXCR3-positive naive CD8 T cells. No DNA is given; TCRdb re-called the 5' RACE reads and lists each CDR3 protein once. The sample spans more than 80,000 distinct CDR3 sequences; the ten largest clones claim 0.35% to 0.4%. The sequenced material came from naive CXCR3+ CD8+ T cells from blood. Receptor source: a human donor in good health. Some clones in this sample may be carry-over from other donors' samples. CDR3s include the opening cysteine and the closing phenylalanine or tryptophan. Only part of the rows carry a size: once, few, many, or a class if the clone is expanded.

clone_size,v_call,j_call,cdr3_aa
NA,TRBV15,TRBJ2-7,CATSTRTGPDEQYF
NA,TRBV15,TRBJ1-1,CATSRAGGDVRREAFF
NA,TRBV12-3/TRBV12-4,TRBJ1-6,CASSVSVTGSPLHF
NA,TRBV28,TRBJ2-7,CASSSPGQSLYEQYF
NA,TRBV6-5,TRBJ2-5,CASSYSRVSGETQYF
NA,TRBV7-9,TRBJ1-1,CASSARLGTEAFF
NA,TRBV5-1,TRBJ1-2,CASSLTAGGEYGYTF
NA,TRBV15,TRBJ2-7,CATSPDRANEQYF
NA,TRBV2,TRBJ2-3,CASSDPRLAGGPTDTQYF
medium-sized,TRBV29-1,TRBJ2-3,CSVEPSDDTQYF
NA,TRBV7-2,TRBJ2-7,CASSGFDWVYEQYF
NA,TRBV4-1,TRBJ2-5,CASSQVLAGETQYF
NA,TRBV2,TRBJ2-5,CASSEAQLRSETQYF
NA,TRBV29-1,TRBJ2-1,CSARAQGINEQFF
NA,TRBV7-9,TRBJ2-7,CASSAVSEFTYEQYF
NA,TRBV29-1,TRBJ1-1,CSVMLGVVGTEAFF
NA,TRBV7-3,TRBJ1-1,CASSLEAMNTEAFF
NA,TRBV5-1,TRBJ2-2,CASSHWRQGIPNTGELFF
NA,TRBV2,TRBJ2-4,CASSPPGGNIQYF
NA,TRBV6-5,TRBJ1-1,CASSTSGGTEAFF
NA,TRBV5-1,TRBJ2-1,CASSLASGSYNEQFF
NA,TRBV12-3/TRBV12-4,TRBJ1-6,CASSSRDGNSPLHF
NA,TRBV19,TRBJ2-1,CASSIGVLGAYNEQFF
NA,TRBV20-1,TRBJ2-3,CSARDGDRGTDTQYF
NA,TRBV4-2,TRBJ1-5,CASSGGNQPQHF
NA,TRBV12-3/TRBV12-4,TRBJ2-6,CASRRSGANVLTF
NA,TRBV19,TRBJ2-3,CASSVTAGLEHYF
NA,TRBV29-1,TRBJ1-1,CSVGGVVTEAFF
NA,TRBV29-1,TRBJ2-3,CSVELRGDTQYF
NA,TRBV15,TRBJ2-3,CATSRDFTPQTDTQYF
NA,TRBV4-3,TRBJ2-7,CARSPGLGSYEQYF
NA,TRBV6-5,TRBJ2-7,CASSYSFEWVIEQYF
NA,TRBV28,TRBJ2-7,CASSLRNRGGVPPREQYF
NA,TRBV29-1,TRBJ1-1,CSVVGVTEAFF
NA,TRBV7-9,TRBJ1-1,CASSLVDGMNTEAFF
NA,TRBV18,TRBJ2-1,CASSPPGGYNEQFF
NA,TRBV7-8,TRBJ2-2,CASRLTQTGLDDTGELFF
NA,TRBV2,TRBJ2-1,CASIGTSGLSYNEQFF
NA,TRBV29-1,TRBJ2-3,CSESGDLTDTQYF
NA,TRBV27,TRBJ2-1,CASSEVNRGRGADEQFF
NA,TRBV7-2,TRBJ1-4,CASSNLDLPVGEKLFF
NA,TRBV11-3,TRBJ2-7,CASSLGASEQYF
NA,TRBV7-8,TRBJ2-5,CAGSSPGQAQETQYF
NA,TRBV7-9,TRBJ2-7,CASSLAVFPYEQYF
NA,TRBV15,TRBJ1-2,CATSRDKGHPRYTF
NA,TRBV29-1,TRBJ1-1,CSVAGQGNTEAFF
NA,TRBV5-1,TRBJ2-1,CASSLTLLPRDNEQFF
NA,TRBV29-1,TRBJ2-1,CSVEVVVSNEQFF
NA,TRBV5-1,TRBJ2-7,CASSLVRTGGHEQYF
NA,TRBV29-1,TRBJ2-1,CSVEDTTTFPGEQFF
NA,TRBV7-2,TRBJ2-5,CASSPTLDAKTQYF
NA,TRBV12-3/TRBV12-4,TRBJ1-1,CASSPQTGVNTEAFF
NA,TRBV7-9,TRBJ2-5,CASTWASEETQYF
NA,TRBV2,TRBJ2-7,CASRPPDPEQYF
NA,TRBV19,TRBJ2-7,CASSPRVLSTYEQYF